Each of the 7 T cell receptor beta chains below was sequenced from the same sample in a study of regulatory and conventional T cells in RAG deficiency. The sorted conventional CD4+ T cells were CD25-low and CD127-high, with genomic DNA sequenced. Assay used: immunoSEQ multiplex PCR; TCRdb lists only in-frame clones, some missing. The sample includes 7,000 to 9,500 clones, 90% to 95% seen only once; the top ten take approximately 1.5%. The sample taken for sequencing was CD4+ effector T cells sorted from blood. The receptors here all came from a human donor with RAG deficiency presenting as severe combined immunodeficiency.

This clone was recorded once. The CDR3, as DNA: TGTGCCAGCAGGGACAGAAACACTGAAGCTTTCTTT. As protein: CASRDRNTEAFF. This chain uses TRBV2 with TRBJ1-1, with D perhaps TRBD1 (6 bases). V shed 6 bases and J shed 2 bases, with 7 bases lying between them. This CDR3 has 12 residues. Germline V CDR1 and CDR2: SNHLY, FYNNEI.

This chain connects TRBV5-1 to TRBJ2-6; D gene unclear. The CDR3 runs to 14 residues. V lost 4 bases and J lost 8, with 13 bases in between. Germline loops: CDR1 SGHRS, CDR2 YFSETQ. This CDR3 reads CASSPAPGTNVLTF. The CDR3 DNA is TGCGCCAGCAGCCCAGCGCCCGGTACCAACGTCCTGACTTTC. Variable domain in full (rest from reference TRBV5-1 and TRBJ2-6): KAGVTQTPRYLIKTRGQQVTLSCSPISGHRSVSWYQQTPGQGLQFLFEYFSETQRNKGNFPGRFSGRQFSNSRSEMNVSTLELGDSALYLCASSPAPGTNVLTFGAGSRLTVL.

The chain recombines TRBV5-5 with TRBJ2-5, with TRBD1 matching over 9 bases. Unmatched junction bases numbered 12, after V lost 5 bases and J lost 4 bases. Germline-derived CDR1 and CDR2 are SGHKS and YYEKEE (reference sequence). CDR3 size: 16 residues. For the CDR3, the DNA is TGTGCCAGCAGTTCGGCCATACAGGGGGCAGGAGAGACCCAGTACTTC. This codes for CASSSAIQGAGETQYF.

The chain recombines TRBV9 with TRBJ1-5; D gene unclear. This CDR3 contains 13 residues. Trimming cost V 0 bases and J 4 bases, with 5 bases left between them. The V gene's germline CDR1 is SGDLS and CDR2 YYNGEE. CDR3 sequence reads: CASSVAINQPQHF. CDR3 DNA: TGTGCCAGCAGCGTAGCGATAAATCAGCCCCAGCATTTT.

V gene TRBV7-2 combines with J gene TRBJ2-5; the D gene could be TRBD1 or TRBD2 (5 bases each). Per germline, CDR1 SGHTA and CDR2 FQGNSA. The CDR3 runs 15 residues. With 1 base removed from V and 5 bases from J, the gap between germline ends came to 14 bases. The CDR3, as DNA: TGTGCCAGCAGCTTAGGGATGAGGGGACGGGAGACCCAGTACTTC. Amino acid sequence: CASSLGMRGRETQYF.

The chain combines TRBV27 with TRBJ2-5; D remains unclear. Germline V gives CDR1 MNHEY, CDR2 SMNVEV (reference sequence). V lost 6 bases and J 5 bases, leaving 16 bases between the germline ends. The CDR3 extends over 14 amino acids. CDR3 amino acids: CASSQSVDLETQYF. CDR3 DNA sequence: TGTGCCAGCAGCCAGTCCGTGGACCTTGAGACCCAGTACTTC.

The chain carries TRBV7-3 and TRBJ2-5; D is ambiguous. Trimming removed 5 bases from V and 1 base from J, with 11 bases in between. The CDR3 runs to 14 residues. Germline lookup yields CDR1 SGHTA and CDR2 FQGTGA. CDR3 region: CASSPGLPQETQYF. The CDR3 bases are TGTGCCAGCAGCCCGGGCCTCCCCCAAGAGACCCAGTACTTC.